The table lists the clone carrying this TCR beta chain with many counts. Its target is unknown. Amplification of the TCR beta CDR3 regions used RNA transcripts (as template). HTBI primers primed a first-round RT-PCR, and a second-round multiplex PCR followed. TCRdb re-derived calls from the multiplex PCR reads in MiXCR, one entry per CDR3 protein. Here the sample spans some 390,000 distinct CDR3 sequences, around 16% being singletons. The data belong to a study of Graves' ophthalmopathy and Graves' hyperthyroidism. Points from the study as a whole: Sensitivity of around 88% and specificity of around 76% were achieved when a 13-signature model separated ophthalmopathy from stable hyperthyroidism. Blood also harbored most expanded thyroid clonotypes above 0.001 frequency. This model predicted ophthalmopathy progression (sensitivity approximately 68%, specificity around 72%).

From fresh peripheral blood, around 11 ml in volume, the PBMCs were obtained. Germline CDR1 and CDR2: MDHEN and SYDVKM. This CDR3 is built from 15 residues. V gave up 5 bases and J gave up 1 base, with 12 bases separating them. The chain carries TRBV28 and TRBJ1-5; D is possibly TRBD1 (5 bases). The TCR was taken from a woman aged 18-30 years with Graves' ophthalmopathy. Sequenced sample: peripheral blood. The CDR3 DNA reads as TGTGCCAGCAGTGCCCCGGGGACGAGCAATCAGCCCCAGCATTTT. Residues: CASSAPGTSNQPQHF.